These 15 T cell receptor beta chains were sequenced from one sample in a study of vaccination effects on CD4 cells after COVID-19. These TCRs' antigens remain unknown. The ViraFEST assay expanded antigen-specific CD4+ T cells with viral peptide pools before sequencing. Scientists isolated CD4+ T cells after a roughly nine-day culture period ended. Each participant received a vaccine that was either BNT162b2 or mRNA-1273, given as two doses. Libraries were prepared by immunoSEQ multiplex PCR; TCRdb keeps only in-frame clonotypes and omits some of them. This table has more than 60,000 clones, about 67% appearing once. Sequencing was performed on CD4+ T cells from PBMCs cultured with HCoV-229E spike peptides, taken after COVID-19 vaccination. These receptors all stem from a human donor who received a COVID-19 vaccine.

CDR3 amino acids: CASAENMAGELFF. The CDR3 bases are TGTGCCAGCGCAGAGAATATGGCCGGGGAGCTGTTTTTT. V and J are TRBV2 and TRBJ2-2; D is undetermined. This CDR3 has 13 residues. Germline CDR1 SNHLY, CDR2 FYNNEI. V shed 8 bases and J shed 6 bases, with 13 bases lying between them.

CDR3 sequence: CASSLARGSTYEQYV. DNA of the CDR3: TGTGCCAGCAGCTTAGCCAGGGGGAGCACCTACGAGCAGTACGTC. J is TRBJ2-7 and V is TRBV11-2; TRBD1 matches at 7 bases. Germline CDR1 SGHAT, CDR2 FQNNGV. The CDR3 has 15 amino acids. V lost 1 base, J lost 2 bases, and 5 bases stayed unmatched.

This clone has a handful of counts. The rearrangement links TRBV4-1 to TRBJ2-7; D is possibly TRBD1 (7 bases). Germline V gene data show CDR1 as MGHRA and CDR2 as YSYEKL. Between the trimmed V and J ends, which lost 0 bases and 3 bases, there was a span of 18 bases. CDR3 length: 17 amino acids. The CDR3 DNA follows: TGCGCCAGCAGCCAAGATTATCAGGCGGGACAGATCTACGAGCAGTACGTC. This sequence encodes CASSQDYQAGQIYEQYV.

The chain is built from TRBV6-2 or TRBV6-3 and TRBJ2-1, with D uncertain. The CDR3 contains 14 residues. The germline gives CDR1 MNHEY, CDR2 SVGEGT. Trimming removed 0 bases from V and 11 bases from J, with 14 bases in between. CDR3: CASSYSKSRDKQFF. For the CDR3, the DNA is TGTGCCAGCAGTTACTCGAAATCGCGAGATAAGCAGTTCTTC.

The sample holds a few counts of this clone. CDR3 region: CASSPPDRGVGGELFF. CDR3 bases: TGCGCCAGCAGCCCACCGGACAGGGGTGTTGGCGGGGAGCTGTTTTTT. This chain links TRBV5-1 with TRBJ2-2; 9 bases fit TRBD1. The CDR3 is 16 residues long. J was trimmed by 7 bases and V by 4 bases; bases with no gene match: 11. Germline V gene lookup returns CDR1 SGHRS and CDR2 YFSETQ.

V gene TRBV5-4 combines with J gene TRBJ2-5; 8 nucleotides match TRBD2. Losses at the gene ends were 0 bases for V and 4 bases for J; bases not matched to a gene: 2. This CDR3 is 14 amino acids long. Germline V CDR1 and CDR2: SGHNT, YYREEE (reference sequence). The CDR3 here is CASSLGLARETQYF. In nucleotides, the CDR3 is TGTGCCAGCAGCTTGGGACTAGCGAGAGAGACCCAGTACTTC.

In nucleotides, the CDR3 is TGCGCCAGCAGCCGCAGGGGAGGAGGGTCGGACACTGAAGCTTTCTTT. This codes for CASSRRGGGSDTEAFF. J is TRBJ1-1 and V is TRBV5-1; D might be TRBD1 (6 bases). The germline CDR1 and CDR2 sequences are SGHRS and YFSETQ. The CDR3 consists of 16 residues. The V end lost 4 bases, the J end lost 3 bases, and 19 bases lay between the germline ends. The full variable domain, rest sourced from reference TRBV5-1 and TRBJ1-1, is KAGVTQTPRYLIKTRGQQVTLSCSPISGHRSVSWYQQTPGQGLQFLFEYFSETQRNKGNFPGRFSGRQFSNSRSEMNVSTLELGDSALYLCASSRRGGGSDTEAFFGQGTRLTVV.

The count of this clone is one. The J gene is TRBJ1-1, the V gene TRBV6-1, with TRBD1 as a possible D gene (5 bases). Per germline, CDR1 MNHNS and CDR2 SASEGT. This CDR3 spans 14 amino acids. V was pared by 2 bases and J by 0 bases, with 7 bases between. CDR3 sequence (DNA): TGTGCCAGCAGTGAACGGGGCGTGAACACTGAAGCTTTCTTT. Amino acid sequence: CASSERGVNTEAFF.

The chain joins TRBV25-1 to TRBJ1-2; 10 bases are a match to TRBD1. CDR1 and CDR2 (germline): MGHDK, SYGVNS. The V gene end was trimmed by 2 bases and the J gene end by 2 bases; junction bases not matched to a gene: 11. The CDR3 totals 18 residues. CDR3 DNA: TGTGCCAGCAGTGAAGGACCGGGACAGGGGACAGGGAACTATGGCTACACCTTC. As protein: CASSEGPGQGTGNYGYTF.

The chain carries TRBV18 and TRBJ1-5, with a weak D call TRBD1 (5 bases). V was trimmed by 3 bases and J by 4 bases, leaving 13 bases between them. The CDR3 has 15 residues. Germline V gene lookup returns CDR1 KGHSH and CDR2 LQKENI. The CDR3 DNA sequence: TGTGCCAGCTCACCCGACAGCCAAGCGAATCAGCCCCAGCATTTT. It translates to CASSPDSQANQPQHF.

V and J are TRBV2 and TRBJ2-5; D possibly uses TRBD1 or TRBD2 (5 bases each). The ends were cut back, 7 bases at V and 4 bases at J, with 13 bases in the middle. CDR1 SNHLY and CDR2 FYNNEI come from the germline V gene. The CDR3 contains 13 residues. The CDR3 here is CASNLGRGETQYF. The CDR3, as DNA: TGTGCCAGCAATCTGGGACGAGGAGAGACCCAGTACTTC.

The V call is TRBV20-1, the J call TRBJ2-1; 8 positions match TRBD2. CDR1 and CDR2 (germline): DFQATT, SNEGSKA (reference sequence). The length of the CDR3 is 11 residues. Unmatched junction bases numbered 6, after V lost 7 bases and J lost 10 bases. The CDR3 nucleotides read TGCAGTGATAGTAGCGGGACAGAGCAGTTCTTC. Its protein is CSDSSGTEQFF.

The gene calls are TRBV29-1 and TRBJ2-2; 8 bases agree with TRBD2. Germline V lookup: CDR1 SQVTM, CDR2 ANQGSEA. Trimming at V came to 5 bases and at J to 1 base, leaving 6 bases not matched to a gene. This CDR3 has 15 amino acids. Written as DNA, the CDR3 is TGCAGCGTTCGGTTAGCGGGGTTGAACACCGGGGAGCTGTTTTTT. Amino acids: CSVRLAGLNTGELFF.

The sample holds one count of this clone. The genes are TRBV3-1 (or the pseudogene TRBV3-2) and TRBJ1-2, with a tentative D call TRBD1 (6 bases). Trimming pared 0 bases from V and 8 bases from J, leaving 13 bases between. The length of the CDR3 is 14 residues. Germline CDR1 reads LGHDT; CDR2 reads YNNKEL (reference sequence). CDR3 sequence: CASSQDGQRWGYTF. The DNA of the CDR3 is TGTGCCAGCAGCCAAGACGGACAGCGGTGGGGCTACACCTTC.

The rearrangement uses TRBV19 and TRBJ1-4; 10 nucleotides line up with TRBD1. The germline CDR1 and CDR2 sequences are LNHDA and SQIVND (reference sequence). The trim removed 6 bases at V and 0 bases at J, leaving 16 bases unmatched. The CDR3 extends over 20 amino acids. In nucleotides, the CDR3 is TGTGCCAGTAGCACTTGGACCTTCCGGGACAGGGGAGCAACTAATGAAAAACTGTTTTTT. Translation gives CASSTWTFRDRGATNEKLFF.